This T cell receptor beta chain was sequenced during a study of T cell responses to AZD1222 COVID-19 vaccine. In regard to this clone: Its antigen is not identified.

Data came from immunoSEQ multiplex PCR; TCRdb stores just in-frame clones and leaves some out. The sample has more than 60,000 clones; roughly 80% are singletons. Germline values: CDR1 MDHEN, CDR2 SYDVKM. V lost 5 bases to trimming and J lost 4 bases; unmatched junction nucleotides: 6. The CDR3 contains 15 residues. Study-level results: Donors, mostly white British, included more females; clonal diversity was possibly underestimated.

The rearrangement links TRBV28 to TRBJ1-4; 8 bases align to TRBD1. The sequence was collected from an adult who received the AZD1222 COVID-19 vaccine. The sequences come from peripheral blood, collected 28 days after the second AZD1222 dose. The CDR3 protein is CASSPPTGVNEKLFF. CDR3 in DNA: TGTGCCAGCAGTCCCCCGACAGGGGTTAATGAAAAACTGTTTTTT.